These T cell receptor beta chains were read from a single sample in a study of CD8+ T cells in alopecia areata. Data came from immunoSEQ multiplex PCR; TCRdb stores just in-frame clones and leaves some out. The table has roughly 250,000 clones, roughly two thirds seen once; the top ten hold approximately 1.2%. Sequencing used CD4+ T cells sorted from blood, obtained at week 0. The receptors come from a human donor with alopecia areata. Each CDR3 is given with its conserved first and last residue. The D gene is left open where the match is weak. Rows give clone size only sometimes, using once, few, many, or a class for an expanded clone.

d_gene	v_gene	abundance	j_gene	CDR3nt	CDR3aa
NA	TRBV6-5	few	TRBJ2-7	TGTGCCAGCAGTTACTCCTGGGGCAGTTCCTACGAGCAGTACTTC	CASSYSWGSSYEQYF
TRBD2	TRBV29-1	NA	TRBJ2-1	TGCAGCGCCAAACCACTAGCGGGGAGTGACAATGAGCAGTTCTTC	CSAKPLAGSDNEQFF
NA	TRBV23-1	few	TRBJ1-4	TGCGCCACAGCACCGGGGGCGCCTAATGAAAAACTGTTTTTT	CATAPGAPNEKLFF
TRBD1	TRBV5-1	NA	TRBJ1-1	TGCGCCAGCAGCTTAAACTCCGGGACAGGGAGCACTGAAGCTTTCTTT	CASSLNSGTGSTEAFF
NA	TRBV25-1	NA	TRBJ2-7	TGTGCCAGCAGTGATGGGTACTCCTACGAGCAGTACTTC	CASSDGYSYEQYF
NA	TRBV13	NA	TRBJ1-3	TGTGCCAGCAGCTTATCCCGAAACACCATATATTTT	CASSLSRNTIYF
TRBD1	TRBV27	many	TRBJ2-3	TGTGCCAGCAGGAGAGACAGGGTCACAGATACGCAGTATTTT	CASRRDRVTDTQYF
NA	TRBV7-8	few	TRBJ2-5	TGTGCCAGCAGCTTAGTGGGCCTGAGCCAAGAGACCCAGTACTTC	CASSLVGLSQETQYF
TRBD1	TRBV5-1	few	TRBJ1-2	TGCGCCAGCAGCTTCTTCTCGACAGGGGGCTATGGCTACACCTTC	CASSFFSTGGYGYTF
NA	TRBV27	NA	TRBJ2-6	TGTGCCAGCAGCCCCTTGGGGGCTGGGGCCAACGTCCTGACTTTC	CASSPLGAGANVLTF
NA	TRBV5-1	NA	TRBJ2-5	TGCGCCAGCAGCTTGGAGGGGACGGCCCGGGAGACCCAGTACTTC	CASSLEGTARETQYF
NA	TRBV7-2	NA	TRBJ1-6	TGTGCCAGCAGCTCGGCCGGGGTAGGGGTAAATTCACCCCTCCACTTT	CASSSAGVGVNSPLHF
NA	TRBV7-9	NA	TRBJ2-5	TGTGCCAGCAGCTTTAAAGAGACCCAGTACTTC	CASSFKETQYF
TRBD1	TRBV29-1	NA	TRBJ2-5	TGCAGCGTTGAAGGACAGGGGGGAGAGACCCAGTACTTC	CSVEGQGGETQYF
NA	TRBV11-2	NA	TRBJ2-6	TGTGCCAGCAGCTTATCTGGGGCCAACGTCCTGACTTTC	CASSLSGANVLTF
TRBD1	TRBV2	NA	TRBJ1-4	TGTGCCAGCAGGTACAGGGGCGAAAAACTGTTTTTT	CASRYRGEKLFF
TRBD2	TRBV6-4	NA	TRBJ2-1	TGTGCCAGCAGTGACATAGCGGGGGGAACCAATGAGCAGTTCTTC	CASSDIAGGTNEQFF